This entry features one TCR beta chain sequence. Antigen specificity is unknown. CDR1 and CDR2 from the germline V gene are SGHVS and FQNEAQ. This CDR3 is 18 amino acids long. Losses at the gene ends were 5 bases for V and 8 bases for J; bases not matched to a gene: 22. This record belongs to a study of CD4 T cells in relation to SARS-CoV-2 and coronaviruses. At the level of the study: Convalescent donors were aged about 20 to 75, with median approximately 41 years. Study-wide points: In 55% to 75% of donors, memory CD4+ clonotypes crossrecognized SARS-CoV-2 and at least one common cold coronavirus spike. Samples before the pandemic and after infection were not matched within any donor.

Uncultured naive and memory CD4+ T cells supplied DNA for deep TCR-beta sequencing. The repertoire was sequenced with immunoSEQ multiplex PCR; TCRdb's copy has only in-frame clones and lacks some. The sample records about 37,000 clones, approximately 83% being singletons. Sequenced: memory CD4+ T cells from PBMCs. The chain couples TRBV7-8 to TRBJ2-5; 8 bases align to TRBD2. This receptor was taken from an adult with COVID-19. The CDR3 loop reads CASSPSATPGLGKVTQYF. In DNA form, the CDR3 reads TGTGCCAGCAGCCCCAGTGCCACACCGGGACTAGGGAAGGTAACCCAGTACTTC.